What follows are 4 T cell receptor beta chains derived from one specimen sequenced in a study of blood T cell repertoires in COVID-19. Sequencing used immunoSEQ multiplex PCR; TCRdb keeps in-frame clones, though not all of them. This repertoire shows approximately 260,000 clones, 83% found once; its top ten account for over 4.5%. The material sequenced was peripheral blood. All receptors come from a man in his 60s who had recovered from COVID-19.

With respect to this clone: Other DNA sequences within the sample encode an identical CDR3. The CDR3 sequence: CASSLAGTGGYEQYF. DNA of the CDR3: TGTGCCAGCAGCTTAGCCGGGACAGGGGGCTACGAGCAGTACTTC. The chain employs TRBV5-6 and TRBJ2-7; 11 bases are shared with TRBD1. V lost 2 bases and J lost 3; bases outside the gene matches: 4. Germline assignment: CDR1 SGHDT and CDR2 YYEEEE. This CDR3 is built from 15 residues.

V and J are TRBV7-3 and TRBJ2-3, with 7 bases lining up with TRBD2. CDR1 SGHTA and CDR2 FQGTGA come from the germline V gene. The CDR3 is made up of 16 amino acids. V trimming: 1 base; J trimming: 1 base; junction bases outside the gene matches: 5. This CDR3 is CASSLSLAAGTDTQYF. The CDR3 coding sequence is TGTGCCAGCAGCTTAAGTCTAGCGGCAGGCACAGATACGCAGTATTTT. Full variable domain (outside the CDR3, taken from reference TRBV7-3 and TRBJ2-3): GAGVSQTPSNKVTEKGKYVELRCDPISGHTALYWYRQSLGQGPEFLIYFQGTGAADDSGLPNDRFFAVRPEGSVSTLKIQRTERGDSAVYLCASSLSLAAGTDTQYFGPGTRLTVL.

A note on this clone: One end of the junction does not line up with germline, which may come from a read error. The chain joins TRBV5-5 to TRBJ1-2; D unclear. CDR1 and CDR2 from the germline V gene are SGHKS and YYEKEE (reference sequence). The CDR3 sequence is 13 residues long. CDR3 residues: CASNLREGYGYTF. CDR3 sequence (DNA): TGTGCCAGCAACTTGAGGGAGGGATATGGCTACACCTTC.

The CDR3 protein is CAWSVLPWPGVGYTF. CDR3 DNA sequence: TGTGCCTGGAGTGTACTACCGTGGCCCGGCGTTGGCTACACCTTC. V is TRBV30 and J is TRBJ1-2, with D unresolved. V was pared by 0 bases and J by 7 bases, with 18 bases between. Germline-derived CDR1 and CDR2 are GTSNPN and SVGIG (reference sequence). The length of the CDR3 is 15 residues.